The clone carrying this TCR beta chain was counted ten times or more. Both iRepertoire HTBI primers and Arm-PCR of CDR3 regions were used to build the TCR beta libraries. TCRdb re-called the multiplex PCR reads with MiXCR, one entry per CDR3 protein. Here the sample spans approximately 400,000 distinct CDR3 sequences, roughly a quarter being singletons. The time point here: persistent/refractory GD, antithyroid drugs over 5 years with positive TRAb. From PBMCs, RNA was extracted and then used to make the TCR library. Doctors identified Graves' disease using the American Thyroid Association guidelines. V lost 8 bases, J lost 1 base, and 12 bases lay in between. CDR3 size: 14 residues. CDR1 is MNHEY and CDR2 is SMNVEV in the germline V gene (reference sequence). The data belong to a study of regulatory T cells in long-lasting Graves disease.

This clonotype was sampled from a female donor with Graves disease. The chain uses TRBV27 and TRBJ1-5, with a possible D match to TRBD1 (6 bases). The sequencing here drew on peripheral blood mononuclear cells (PBMCs), taken when the disease was refractory, from a patient treated with antithyroid drugs. CDR3 amino acids: CASRGQLSNQPQHF. The CDR3 region has the DNA TGTGCCAGCCGGGGGCAATTAAGCAATCAGCCCCAGCATTTT.